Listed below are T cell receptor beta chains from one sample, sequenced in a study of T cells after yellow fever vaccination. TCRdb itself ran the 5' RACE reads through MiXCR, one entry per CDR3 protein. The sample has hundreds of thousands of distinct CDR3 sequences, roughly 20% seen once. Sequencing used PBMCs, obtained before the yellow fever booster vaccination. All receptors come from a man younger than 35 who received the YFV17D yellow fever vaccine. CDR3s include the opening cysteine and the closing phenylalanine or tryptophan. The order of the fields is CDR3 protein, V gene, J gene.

CDR3: CASSEWDRVSYEQYF; V: TRBV5-4; J: TRBJ2-7
CDR3: CASSVLAGGSNEQFF; V: TRBV5-1; J: TRBJ2-1
CDR3: CASSSRAFMVGNTEAFF; V: TRBV6-5; J: TRBJ1-1
CDR3: CASSQSLAMGGETQYF; V: TRBV6-2/TRBV6-3; J: TRBJ2-5
CDR3: CASSLARGLDEQYF; V: TRBV7-9; J: TRBJ2-7
CDR3: CASSQGGQADTEAFF; V: TRBV4-1; J: TRBJ1-1
CDR3: CASRRQGTNYGYTF; V: TRBV19; J: TRBJ1-2
CDR3: CASSLPLQGRVTDTQYF; V: TRBV7-9; J: TRBJ2-3
CDR3: CASSSGTGLVGETQYF; V: TRBV7-6; J: TRBJ2-5
CDR3: CASSPGGGPTDTQYF; V: TRBV5-1; J: TRBJ2-3
CDR3: CSAPRGTEAFF; V: TRBV20-1; J: TRBJ1-1
CDR3: CASSFDRDTGELFF; V: TRBV12-3/TRBV12-4; J: TRBJ2-2
CDR3: CASSSAGNRGNEQFF; V: TRBV7-6; J: TRBJ2-1
CDR3: CASSLGTATQETQYF; V: TRBV7-9; J: TRBJ2-5
CDR3: CASSLYGQNYGYTF; V: TRBV27; J: TRBJ1-2
CDR3: CASSDIDSYGYTF; V: TRBV9; J: TRBJ1-2
CDR3: CASSLYQGPNTEAFF; V: TRBV5-1; J: TRBJ1-1